A selection of T cell receptor beta chains follows, all from one sample in a study of cytomegalovirus exposure and HLA in healthy donors. Produced via immunoSEQ multiplex PCR; TCRdb's table is partial and in-frame only. The sample includes approximately 150,000 clones. The sequencing input was PBMCs. Receptors originate from a male donor in good health and CMV-seronegative. The CDR3 runs from the conserved cysteine through the conserved F or W. A D gene is named only where the DNA matches it firmly.

>TRBJ2-1|TRBD2|TRBV7-2
CASSPWTSGNEQFF
TGTGCCAGCAGCCCTTGGACTAGCGGGAATGAGCAGTTCTTC
>TRBJ2-7|TRBD1|TRBV5-1
CASTGDSTYEQYF
TGCGCCAGCACCGGGGACAGTACCTACGAGCAGTACTTC
>TRBJ2-7|TRBD1|TRBV29-1
CSVLRPGQPYEQYF
TGCAGCGTCCTTCGCCCGGGACAGCCCTACGAGCAGTACTTC
>TRBJ2-7|-|TRBV7-9
CASSPRYEQYF
TGTGCCAGCAGCCCGCGTTACGAGCAGTACTTC
>TRBJ2-1|TRBD2|TRBV4-2
CASSQGRAGGDNEQFF
TGTGCCAGCAGCCAAGGGCGAGCGGGGGGTGACAATGAGCAGTTCTTC
>TRBJ2-1|TRBD1|TRBV7-6
CASSLGGGQGNEQFF
TGTGCCAGCAGCTTAGGAGGGGGACAGGGGAATGAGCAGTTCTTC
>TRBJ2-1|TRBD2|TRBV19
CASSPPAGGSYNEQFF
TGTGCCAGTAGTCCTCCGGCGGGAGGGTCCTACAATGAGCAGTTCTTC
>TRBJ2-2|-|TRBV6-1
CASSELSVDPGELFF
TGTGCCAGCAGTGAATTGTCGGTTGATCCCGGGGAGCTGTTTTTT
>TRBJ1-5|-|TRBV27
CASSSWGLGQPQHF
TGTGCCAGCAGTTCCTGGGGACTTGGACAGCCCCAGCATTTT
>TRBJ1-5|TRBD1|TRBV2
CASRQDRVGNQPQHF
TGTGCCAGCAGGCAGGACAGGGTTGGAAATCAGCCCCAGCATTTT
>TRBJ1-5|TRBD1|TRBV28
CASSLDRGRNQPQHF
TGTGCCAGCAGTCTGGACAGGGGGCGAAATCAGCCCCAGCATTTT
>TRBJ2-1|TRBD2|TRBV18
CASSPNSGSSYNEQFF
TGTGCCAGCTCACCTAATAGCGGGAGCTCCTACAATGAGCAGTTCTTC
>TRBJ1-1|TRBD1|TRBV19
CASSGQGVNTEAFF
TGTGCCAGTAGCGGACAGGGGGTGAACACTGAAGCTTTCTTT
>TRBJ2-1|-|TRBV18
CASSPLGQSYNEQFF
TGTGCCAGCTCACCGCTAGGACAGTCCTACAATGAGCAGTTCTTC
>TRBJ2-3|-|TRBV18
CASSTSTDTQYF
TGTGCCAGCTCGACTAGCACAGATACGCAGTATTTT
>TRBJ2-5|TRBD1|TRBV15
CATSRGDRGQETQYF
TGTGCCACCAGCAGAGGGGACAGGGGGCAAGAGACCCAGTACTTC
>TRBJ1-1|-|TRBV28
CASSTRLGAVAEAFF
TGTGCCAGCAGTACCCGACTCGGTGCGGTAGCTGAAGCTTTCTTT
>TRBJ2-7|TRBD1|TRBV5-1
CASSIGRDSSYEQYF
TGCGCCAGCAGTATAGGACGGGACAGCTCCTACGAGCAGTACTTC
>TRBJ2-7|-|TRBV7-9
CASSFTQEVHEQYF
TGTGCCAGCAGCTTTACCCAGGAGGTGCACGAGCAGTACTTC
>TRBJ2-7|TRBD1|TRBV29-1
CGIRQGSSYEQYF
TGCGGGATCCGACAGGGGAGCTCCTACGAGCAGTACTTC
>TRBJ2-7|-|TRBV10-1
CASSESTASYEQYF
TGCGCCAGCAGTGAGTCGACTGCCTCCTACGAGCAGTACTTC
>TRBJ2-1|TRBD2|TRBV29-1
CSVEERVETSGFYNEQFF
TGCAGCGTTGAGGAAAGGGTAGAAACTAGCGGCTTCTACAATGAGCAGTTCTTC
>TRBJ1-3|-|TRBV30
CAWRGDTSSGNTIYF
TGTGCCTGGAGGGGGGACACCAGCTCTGGAAACACCATATATTTT
>TRBJ1-5|TRBD1|TRBV5-6
CASSGSQGAWQPQHF
TGTGCCAGCAGCGGGTCACAGGGGGCTTGGCAGCCCCAGCATTTT
>TRBJ1-3|-|TRBV5-1
CASSTAAGSGNTIYF
TGCGCCAGCAGCACGGCCGCGGGCTCTGGAAACACCATATATTTT
>TRBJ2-4|TRBD2|TRBV10-2
CASSEPSGRAKNIQYF
TGCGCCAGCAGCGAACCTAGCGGGAGAGCCAAAAACATTCAGTACTTC
>TRBJ2-5|-|TRBV7-7
CASSLGEYQETQYF
TGTGCTAGCAGCTTAGGGGAGTACCAAGAGACCCAGTACTTC
>TRBJ1-1|TRBD1|TRBV29-1
CSVAQEQGWSTEAFF
TGCAGCGTTGCCCAAGAACAGGGGTGGAGCACTGAAGCTTTCTTT
>TRBJ2-7|-|TRBV10-2
CASRKGGSLYEQYF
TGCGCCAGCAGGAAAGGGGGTTCCCTCTACGAGCAGTACTTC
>TRBJ1-1|-|TRBV30
CASRRAAAEAFF
TGTGCCTCCCGGAGGGCGGCCGCTGAAGCTTTCTTT
>TRBJ1-1|TRBD1|TRBV2
CASSRDREAGEAFF
TGTGCCAGCAGTCGGGACAGGGAGGCTGGAGAGGCTTTCTTT
>TRBJ2-7|TRBD1|TRBV29-1
CSVDVTGGYEQYF
TGCAGCGTTGACGTGACAGGGGGCTACGAGCAGTACTTC
>TRBJ2-1|-|TRBV5-6
CASRLKPGTPVENEQFF
TGTGCCAGCAGGTTGAAACCCGGGACTCCGGTGGAAAATGAGCAGTTCTTC
>TRBJ1-5|-|TRBV19
CASSIGIPKVSNQPQHF
TGTGCCAGTAGTATAGGTATTCCTAAAGTTAGCAATCAGCCCCAGCATTTT
>TRBJ2-5|TRBD2|TRBV19
CASSIGGGAGETQYF
TGTGCCAGTAGTATAGGCGGGGGGGCCGGGGAGACCCAGTACTTC
>TRBJ1-2|-|TRBV6-6
CASSLGTSDHGYTF
TGTGCCAGCAGTTTAGGGACTTCCGACCATGGCTACACCTTC
>TRBJ1-6|TRBD1|TRBV27
CASSLVGEGQGFSPLHF
TGTGCCAGCAGTTTAGTCGGCGAGGGACAGGGCTTCTCACCCCTCCACTTT
>TRBJ1-5|TRBD1|TRBV18
CASSRPGQGLNQPQHF
TGTGCCAGCTCACGACCGGGACAGGGACTCAATCAGCCCCAGCATTTT
>TRBJ2-5|TRBD2|TRBV10-3
CAISGLAGVVETQYF
TGTGCCATCAGTGGACTAGCGGGGGTAGTGGAGACCCAGTACTTC
>TRBJ1-3|-|TRBV18
CASSPYRGGDGNTIYF
TGTGCCAGCTCACCTTACCGTGGCGGCGATGGAAACACCATATATTTT
>TRBJ2-3|TRBD1|TRBV7-9
CASSSGTGLITDTQYF
TGTGCCAGCAGCTCGGGGACAGGCTTAATCACAGATACGCAGTATTTT
>TRBJ2-5|TRBD1|TRBV7-8
CASSPTGTGRETQYF
TGTGCCAGCAGCCCAACCGGGACAGGGCGAGAGACCCAGTACTTC
>TRBJ1-2|TRBD1|TRBV28
CASSPSRTGGGYTF
TGTGCCAGCAGTCCCTCCCGGACAGGGGGAGGCTACACCTTC
>TRBJ1-1|TRBD1|TRBV7-9
CASSSKNYPGQMNTEAFF
TGTGCCAGCAGCTCGAAAAATTACCCGGGACAGATGAACACTGAAGCTTTCTTT
>TRBJ2-7|TRBD1|TRBV7-9
CASRPGQGGHEQYF
TGTGCCAGCCGGCCAGGACAGGGTGGCCACGAGCAGTACTTC
>TRBJ2-2|TRBD2|TRBV19
CASSTLAGGSTGELFF
TGTGCCAGTAGTACTTTAGCGGGAGGTTCCACCGGGGAGCTGTTTTTT
>TRBJ2-6|TRBD2|TRBV4-2
CASSARLAGGTSGANVLTF
TGTGCCAGCAGCGCACGACTAGCGGGAGGGACCTCTGGGGCCAACGTCCTGACTTTC
>TRBJ2-5|-|TRBV7-3
CASSNGSRGETQYF
TGTGCCAGCAGCAACGGGAGCCGGGGAGAGACCCAGTACTTC
>TRBJ2-5|-|TRBV6-5
CASSYGREETQYF
TGTGCCAGCAGTTACGGCAGGGAAGAGACCCAGTACTTC
>TRBJ2-7|TRBD2|TRBV19
CASSYLAGSYEQYF
TGTGCCAGTAGTTATCTAGCGGGCTCCTACGAGCAGTACTTC
>TRBJ1-2|-|TRBV15
CATSRDKQTNYGYTF
TGTGCCACCAGCAGAGATAAACAGACTAATTATGGCTACACCTTC
>TRBJ2-7|TRBD2|TRBV10-2
CAIPGGKYF
TGCGCCATCCCGGGAGGCAAATACTTC
>TRBJ1-5|TRBD1|TRBV28
CASRPTRDRWDQPQHF
TGTGCCAGCAGACCCACCCGGGACAGGTGGGATCAGCCCCAGCATTTT
>TRBJ1-1|-|TRBV5-1
CASSSETGSKGNTEAFF
TGCGCCAGCAGCTCTGAGACTGGGAGTAAAGGGAACACTGAAGCTTTCTTT
>TRBJ2-5|-|TRBV5-5
CASSLSGETQYF
TGTGCCAGCAGCTTAAGCGGAGAGACCCAGTACTTC
>TRBJ2-2|TRBD2|TRBV30
CAWETSGGPFGGELFF
TGTGCCTGGGAGACTAGCGGGGGGCCCTTTGGCGGGGAGCTGTTTTTT
>TRBJ2-7|TRBD2|TRBV6-5
CASIGAGGSYEQYF
TGTGCCAGCATAGGAGCGGGGGGTTCCTACGAGCAGTACTTC
>TRBJ2-4|-|TRBV6-1
CASSEVERDLYF
TGTGCCAGCAGTGAGGTTGAACGGGACTTGTACTTC
>TRBJ2-7|TRBD2|TRBV4-2
CASSQDRGGRVQYF
TGTGCCAGCAGCCAAGATCGTGGCGGGAGGGTACAGTACTTC